This passage covers 22 T cell receptor beta chains from one sample sequenced in a study of T cell responses to AZD1222 COVID-19 vaccine. The data were produced by immunoSEQ multiplex PCR, yet TCRdb's version contains in-frame clones alone and is incomplete. The sample includes approximately 120,000 clones, around 87% of them seen just once. Here the sequenced sample was peripheral blood, taken 28 days after the second AZD1222 dose. These receptors were collected from an adult who received the AZD1222 COVID-19 vaccine.

This chain uses TRBV6-2 or TRBV6-3 with TRBJ2-2, with D possibly being TRBD1 or TRBD2 (5 bases each). The CDR3 length is 15 residues. With 3 bases removed from V and 4 bases from J, the gap between germline ends came to 12 bases. Germline assignment: CDR1 MNHEY and CDR2 SVGEGT. This CDR3 is CASSYSTGGTGELFF. The CDR3 DNA reads TGTGCCAGCAGTTATTCCACTGGGGGCACCGGGGAGCTGTTTTTT.

The rearrangement uses TRBV7-9 and TRBJ1-5, with unresolved D. CDR1 is SEHNR and CDR2 is FQNEAQ in the germline V gene (reference sequence). The CDR3 extends over 14 amino acids. The ends were cut back, 1 base at V and 6 bases at J, with 10 bases in the middle. The CDR3 here is CASSLDGRGQPQHF. The CDR3 coding sequence is TGTGCCAGCAGCTTAGATGGACGGGGTCAGCCCCAGCATTTT.

The CDR3 nucleotides are TGTGCCAGCAGTGAGCCCCCAGGGAATGGCTACACCTTC. This sequence encodes CASSEPPGNGYTF. This chain connects TRBV6-1 to TRBJ1-2; D may be TRBD1 (5 bases). This CDR3 has 13 amino acids. The ends were cut back, 3 bases at V and 6 bases at J, with 11 bases in the middle. Germline-derived CDR1 and CDR2 are MNHNS and SASEGT.

CDR3 DNA sequence: TGTGCCAGCAGTCGAGTTAGACCCCGCACAGATACGCAGTATTTT. It is translated as CASSRVRPRTDTQYF. The J gene is TRBJ2-3, the V gene TRBV27; D is unclear. The CDR3 totals 15 residues. V dropped 5 bases and J dropped 1 base, with 13 bases sitting between them. Germline assignment: CDR1 MNHEY and CDR2 SMNVEV (reference sequence).

The J gene is TRBJ1-1, the V gene TRBV6-5, with 7 bases fitting TRBD1. The CDR3 loop spans 14 amino acids. The germline CDR1 and CDR2 sequences are MNHEY and SVGAGI. V dropped 5 bases and J dropped 2; count of bases not matched to a gene: 5. The CDR3, as DNA: TGTGCCAGCAGTAGACAGGGCTTAAACACTGAAGCTTTCTTT. It translates to CASSRQGLNTEAFF.

The chain recombines TRBV19 with TRBJ1-2, with D unclear. With 5 bases removed from V and 4 bases from J, the gap between germline ends came to 14 bases. The CDR3 spans 14 residues. Germline-derived CDR1 and CDR2 are LNHDA and SQIVND (reference sequence). CDR3 in amino acids: CASSYESGSYGYTF. CDR3 nucleotide sequence: TGTGCCAGTAGTTATGAATCAGGTTCCTATGGCTACACCTTC.

The chain combines TRBV7-2 with TRBJ2-1; no clear D gene. V was shortened by 1 base and J by 3 bases, with 7 bases between the two germline ends. This CDR3 comprises 14 residues. The germline CDR1 and CDR2 sequences are SGHTA and FQGNSA. CDR3 sequence: CASSLEMGYNEQFF. CDR3 bases: TGTGCCAGCAGCTTAGAGATGGGCTACAATGAGCAGTTCTTC.

V is TRBV6-2 or TRBV6-3 and J is TRBJ1-2; D gene uncertain. V was shortened by 5 bases and J by 5 bases, with 12 bases between the two germline ends. Germline assignment: CDR1 MNHEY and CDR2 SVGEGT. This CDR3 has 13 amino acids. DNA for the CDR3: TGTGCCAGCAGTCCGAAGGAATGGTATGGCTACACCTTC. Residues: CASSPKEWYGYTF.

This chain links TRBV10-3 with TRBJ2-7; TRBD1 is a possible D gene (5 bases). This CDR3 contains 14 residues. The germline V gene has CDR1 ENHRY and CDR2 SYGVKD. The ends were cut back, 6 bases at V and 0 bases at J, with 12 bases in the middle. The CDR3 region has the DNA TGTGCCATCAGCGGGTCAGGGTCCTCCTACGAGCAGTACTTC. It yields the protein CAISGSGSSYEQYF.

This chain joins TRBV19 and TRBJ2-1; TRBD2 matches 9 bases. The CDR3 contains 15 residues. Germline CDR1 reads LNHDA; CDR2 reads SQIVND (reference sequence). J gave up 2 bases and V 3 bases, and 2 bases lay outside the gene matches. In DNA form, the CDR3 reads TGTGCCAGTAGTATTGGGACTAGCACCTACAATGAGCAGTTCTTC. Protein sequence: CASSIGTSTYNEQFF.

This chain links TRBV7-2 with TRBJ1-2; a possible D gene is TRBD1 (6 bases). This CDR3 region has 13 residues. V was clipped by 1 base and J by 7 bases, with 10 bases between them. Germline CDR1 is SGHTA and CDR2 is FQGNSA. In DNA form, the CDR3 reads TGTGCCAGCAGCTTAGATAAGGGGGGTGGCTACACCTTC. Its translation: CASSLDKGGGYTF. The whole variable domain, filled in from reference TRBV7-2 and TRBJ1-2, reads GAGVSQSPSNKVTEKGKDVELRCDPISGHTALYWYRQSLGQGLEFLIYFQGNSAPDKSGLPSDRFSAERTGGSVSTLTIQRTQQEDSAVYLCASSLDKGGGYTFGSGTRLTVV.

This clone has more than one count but fewer than ten. This chain links TRBV6-4 with TRBJ1-1; D perhaps matches TRBD1 (6 bases). Germline assignment: CDR1 MRHNA and CDR2 SNTAGT. V was pared by 6 bases and J by 1 base, with 12 bases between. The CDR3 is made up of 14 amino acids. The CDR3 region is CASRRDMSNTEAFF. For the CDR3, the DNA is TGTGCCAGCAGACGGGACATGTCGAACACTGAAGCTTTCTTT.

Notes on this clone: This sample also contains other DNA sequences that code for the same CDR3. The chain uses TRBV11-3 and TRBJ1-1, with no clear D. Looked up from germline, CDR1 is SGHNT and CDR2 is YENEEA. V dropped 4 bases and J dropped 1 base, with 7 bases sitting between them. The CDR3 runs to 13 residues. The DNA for the CDR3 is TGTGCCAGCAGCTCCCGTCGGAACACTGAAGCTTTCTTT. Its protein is CASSSRRNTEAFF.

The chain employs TRBV2 and TRBJ1-2, with no clear D. This CDR3 spans 14 amino acids. Trimming took 4 bases from V and 5 from J, leaving 14 bases between them. Germline V CDR1 and CDR2: SNHLY, FYNNEI. In DNA form, the CDR3 reads TGTGCCAGCAGTGGGCGAATGGAGGCTTATGGCTACACCTTC. This codes for CASSGRMEAYGYTF.

The rearrangement joins TRBV11-2 to TRBJ2-1; 14 nucleotides line up with TRBD2. CDR3 length equals 15 residues. Trimming at V came to 5 bases and at J to 7 bases, leaving 4 bases not matched to a gene. From germline, CDR1 is SGHAT and CDR2 FQNNGV. In DNA form, the CDR3 reads TGTGCCAGCAGCGTTGGGACTAGCGGGGGAAATGAGCAGTTCTTC. Its protein product is CASSVGTSGGNEQFF.

V gene TRBV29-1 combines with J gene TRBJ2-3, with D possibly TRBD1 on 6 matching bases. Germline-derived CDR1 and CDR2 are SQVTM and ANQGSEA. Trimming shortened V by 7 bases and J by 5 bases, and 22 bases separated the two germline ends. The CDR3 has 15 amino acids. CDR3: CSGTFSLGAGDTQYF. As DNA, the CDR3 is TGCAGCGGGACATTCTCACTGGGGGCTGGAGATACGCAGTATTTT.

This chain uses TRBV7-8 with TRBJ1-6; D uncertain. This CDR3 region has 14 residues. Germline V gene sequence: CDR1 SGHVS, CDR2 FQNEAQ. Between the trimmed V and J ends, which lost 4 bases and 0 bases, there was a span of 4 bases. In DNA, the CDR3 is TGTGCCAGCAGCTCGAGCTCCTATAATTCACCCCTCCACTTT. Amino acid sequence: CASSSSSYNSPLHF.

The rearrangement links TRBV6-2 or TRBV6-3 to TRBJ2-2; D is uncertain. The V gene lost 1 base and the J gene lost 9 bases, with 9 bases spanning the gap. CDR1 and CDR2 (germline): MNHEY, SVGEGT. The CDR3 is 13 amino acids. CDR3 loop: CASSYFLSWELFF. CDR3 DNA sequence: TGTGCCAGCAGTTACTTTCTCTCGTGGGAGCTGTTTTTT.

The chain carries TRBV9 and TRBJ2-1; 9 bases line up with TRBD2. The CDR3 consists of 15 residues. The ends lost 1 base at V and 6 bases at J; junction bases unmatched: 5. Germline CDR1 and CDR2: SGDLS and YYNGEE. The CDR3 loop is CASSVTGTSINEQFF. The CDR3 DNA reads TGTGCCAGCAGCGTAACAGGGACTAGCATCAATGAGCAGTTCTTC. Variable domain in full (rest from reference TRBV9 and TRBJ2-1): DSGVTQTPKHLITATGQRVTLRCSPRSGDLSVYWYQQSLDQGLQFLIQYYNGEERAKGNILERFSAQQFPDLHSELNLSSLELGDSALYFCASSVTGTSINEQFFGPGTRLTVL.

This chain links TRBV11-2 with TRBJ1-1; D call uncertain. CDR3 size: 13 residues. V was cut by 1 base and J by 2 bases, with 5 bases left in between. Germline CDR1 is SGHAT and CDR2 is FQNNGV. Here the CDR3 DNA reads TGTGCCAGCAGCTTAGGACCCAACACTGAAGCTTTCTTT. Its translation is CASSLGPNTEAFF.

V and J are TRBV4-2 and TRBJ1-2; no firm D call. Germline CDR1 is LGHNA and CDR2 is YNFKEQ. This CDR3 has 14 amino acids. V dropped 0 bases and J dropped 2 bases, with 7 bases sitting between them. The CDR3 reads CASSQEDGNYGYTF. CDR3 in DNA: TGTGCCAGCAGCCAAGAGGACGGGAACTATGGCTACACCTTC.

The V gene is TRBV18, the J gene TRBJ1-1; the D is unclear. The V gene's germline CDR1 is KGHSH and CDR2 LQKENI. Trimming took 0 bases from V and 6 from J, leaving 8 bases between them. The CDR3 contains 13 residues. The CDR3 protein is CASSPPSRPEAFF. In DNA, the CDR3 is TGTGCCAGCTCACCACCGTCCCGACCTGAAGCTTTCTTT.